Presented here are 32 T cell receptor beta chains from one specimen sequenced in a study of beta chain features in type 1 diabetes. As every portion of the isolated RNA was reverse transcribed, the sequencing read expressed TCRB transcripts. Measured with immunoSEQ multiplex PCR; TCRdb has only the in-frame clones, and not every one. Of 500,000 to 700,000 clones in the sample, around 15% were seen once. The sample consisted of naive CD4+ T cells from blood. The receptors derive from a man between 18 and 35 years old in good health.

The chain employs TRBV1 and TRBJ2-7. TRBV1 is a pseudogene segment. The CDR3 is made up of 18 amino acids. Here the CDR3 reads CTSSQDPILGRTIYEQYF. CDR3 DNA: TGCACCAGCAGCCAAGACCCTATTTTGGGACGGACAATCTACGAGCAGTACTTC.

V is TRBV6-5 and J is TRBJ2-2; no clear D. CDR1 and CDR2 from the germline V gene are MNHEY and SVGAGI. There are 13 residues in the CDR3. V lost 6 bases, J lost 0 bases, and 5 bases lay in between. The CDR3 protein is CASSPANTGELFF. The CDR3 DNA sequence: TGTGCCAGCAGCCCGGCGAACACCGGGGAGCTGTTTTTT.

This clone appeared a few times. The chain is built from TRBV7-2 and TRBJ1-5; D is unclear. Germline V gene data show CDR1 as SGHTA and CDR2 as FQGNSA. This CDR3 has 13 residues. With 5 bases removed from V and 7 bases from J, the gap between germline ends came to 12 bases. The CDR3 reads CASSTQSGQPQHF. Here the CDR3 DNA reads TGTGCCAGCAGCACCCAGTCCGGACAGCCCCAGCATTTT.

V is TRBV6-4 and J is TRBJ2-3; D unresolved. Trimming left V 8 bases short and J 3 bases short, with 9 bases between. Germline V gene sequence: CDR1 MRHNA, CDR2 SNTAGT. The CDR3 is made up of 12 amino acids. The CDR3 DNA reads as TGTGCCAGCCAGCGAGGAACAGATACGCAGTATTTT. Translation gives CASQRGTDTQYF.

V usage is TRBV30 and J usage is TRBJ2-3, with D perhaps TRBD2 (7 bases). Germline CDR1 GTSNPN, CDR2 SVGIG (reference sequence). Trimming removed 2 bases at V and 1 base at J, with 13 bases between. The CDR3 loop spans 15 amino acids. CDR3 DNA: TGTGCCTGGAGTACCCGGGGGGCCGGCACAGATACGCAGTATTTT. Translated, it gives CAWSTRGAGTDTQYF. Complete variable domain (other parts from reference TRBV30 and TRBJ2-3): SQTIHQWPATLVQPVGSPLSLECTVEGTSNPNLYWYRQAAGRGLQLLFYSVGIGQISSEVPQNLSASRPQDRQFILSSKKLLLSDSGFYLCAWSTRGAGTDTQYFGPGTRLTVL.

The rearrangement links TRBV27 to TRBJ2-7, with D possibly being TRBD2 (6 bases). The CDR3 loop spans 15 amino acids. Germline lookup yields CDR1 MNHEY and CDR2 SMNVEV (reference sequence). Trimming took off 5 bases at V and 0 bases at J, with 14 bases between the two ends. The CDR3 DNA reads TGTGCCAGCAGTGTCCGGGACTCCACCTCCTACGAGCAGTACTTC. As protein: CASSVRDSTSYEQYF.

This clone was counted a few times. The CDR3 region has the DNA TGTGCCGTCAGGACGGTAGCGGCGAACACCGGGGAGCTGTTTTTT. This sequence encodes CAVRTVAANTGELFF. This sequence joins TRBV27 and TRBJ2-2; a weak D match, TRBD2 (6 bases). Germline loops: CDR1 MNHEY, CDR2 SMNVEV (reference sequence). Trimming shortened V by 11 bases and J by 0 bases, and 16 bases separated the two germline ends. This CDR3 is 15 amino acids long.

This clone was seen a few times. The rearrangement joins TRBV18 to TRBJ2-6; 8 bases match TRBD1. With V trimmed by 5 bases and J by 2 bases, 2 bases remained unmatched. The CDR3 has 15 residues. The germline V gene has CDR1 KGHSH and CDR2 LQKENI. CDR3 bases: TGTGCCAGCTCATGGACAGGGACTGGGGCCAACGTCCTGACTTTC. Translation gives CASSWTGTGANVLTF.

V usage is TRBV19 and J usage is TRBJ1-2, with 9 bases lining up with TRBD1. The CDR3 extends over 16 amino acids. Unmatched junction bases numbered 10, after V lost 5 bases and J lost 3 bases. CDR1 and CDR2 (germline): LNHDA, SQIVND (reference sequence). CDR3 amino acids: CASSLLEQGADYGYTF. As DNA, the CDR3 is TGTGCCAGTAGTCTTCTGGAACAGGGGGCAGACTATGGCTACACCTTC.

DNA for the CDR3: TGTGCCACCAGCCCCTCACCAGGGGTGATCAGGGAGTATGGCTACACCTTC. This encodes CATSPSPGVIREYGYTF. The chain uses TRBV15 and TRBJ1-2, with a tentative D call TRBD1 (6 bases). CDR3 length: 17 amino acids. Germline CDR1 LNHNV, CDR2 YYDKDF (reference sequence). V lost 5 bases, J lost 5 bases, and 24 bases lay in between.

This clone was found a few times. The DNA for the CDR3 is TGCAGTGCTAGAGGAAGAGAGGGGCTGTTTTTT. Its protein is CSARGREGLFF. This chain connects TRBV20-1 to TRBJ2-2; D perhaps matches TRBD2 (5 bases). Trimming pared 1 base from V and 13 bases from J, leaving 10 bases between. In germline, CDR1 is DFQATT, CDR2 SNEGSKA (reference sequence). The CDR3 consists of 11 residues.

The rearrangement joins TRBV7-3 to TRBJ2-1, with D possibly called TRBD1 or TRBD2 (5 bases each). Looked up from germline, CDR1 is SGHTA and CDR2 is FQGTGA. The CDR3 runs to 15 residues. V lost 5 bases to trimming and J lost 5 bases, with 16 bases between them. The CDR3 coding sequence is TGTGCCAGCAGCCCGGCCGGGACCAGACACAATGAGCAGTTCTTC. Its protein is CASSPAGTRHNEQFF.

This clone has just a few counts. The CDR3: CASSILARATGELFF. Here the CDR3 DNA reads TGTGCCAGCAGCATACTAGCCAGGGCCACCGGGGAGCTGTTTTTT. This sequence joins TRBV5-6 and TRBJ2-2; weak D call: TRBD2 (6 bases). Looked up from germline, CDR1 is SGHDT and CDR2 is YYEEEE. V gave up 4 bases and J gave up 4 bases, with 14 bases separating them. The length of the CDR3 is 15 residues.

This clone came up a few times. The CDR3 loop is CASSASGTGTDEQFF. The CDR3 nucleotides are TGCGCCAGCAGCGCCTCGGGGACAGGGACGGATGAGCAGTTCTTC. This chain uses TRBV5-1 with TRBJ2-1; 9 nucleotides agree with TRBD1. The germline V gene encodes CDR1 SGHRS and CDR2 YFSETQ. The CDR3 length is 15 residues. J lost 8 bases, V lost 4 bases, and 10 bases had no gene match.

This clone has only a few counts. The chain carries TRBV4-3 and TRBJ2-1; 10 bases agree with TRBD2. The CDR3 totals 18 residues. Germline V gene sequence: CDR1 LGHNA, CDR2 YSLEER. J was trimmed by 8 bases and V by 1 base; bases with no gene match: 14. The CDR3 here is CASSQAARSSGSIDEQFF. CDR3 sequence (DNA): TGCGCCAGCAGCCAAGCGGCCCGTTCTAGCGGGAGTATAGATGAGCAGTTCTTC.

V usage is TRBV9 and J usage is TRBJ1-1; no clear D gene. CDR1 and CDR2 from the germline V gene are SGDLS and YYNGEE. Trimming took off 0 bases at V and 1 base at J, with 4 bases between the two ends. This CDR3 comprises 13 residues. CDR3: CASSVVKNTEAFF. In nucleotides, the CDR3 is TGTGCCAGCAGCGTAGTGAAGAACACTGAAGCTTTCTTT.

The CDR3 region is CATRGVSLDQPQHF. The CDR3 DNA reads as TGTGCCACCCGGGGCGTCTCCTTAGATCAGCCCCAGCATTTT. V usage is TRBV2 and J usage is TRBJ1-5; D perhaps matches TRBD1 (5 bases). The CDR3 sequence is 14 residues long. Germline V gives CDR1 SNHLY, CDR2 FYNNEI. The V gene lost 10 bases and the J gene lost 5 bases, with 18 bases spanning the gap.

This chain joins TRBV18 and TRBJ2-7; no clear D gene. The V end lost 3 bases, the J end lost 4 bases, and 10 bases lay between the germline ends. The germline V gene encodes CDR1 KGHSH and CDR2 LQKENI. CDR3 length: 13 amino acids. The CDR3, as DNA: TGTGCCAGCTCACCCCCGGACGTTTACGAGCAGTACTTC. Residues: CASSPPDVYEQYF.

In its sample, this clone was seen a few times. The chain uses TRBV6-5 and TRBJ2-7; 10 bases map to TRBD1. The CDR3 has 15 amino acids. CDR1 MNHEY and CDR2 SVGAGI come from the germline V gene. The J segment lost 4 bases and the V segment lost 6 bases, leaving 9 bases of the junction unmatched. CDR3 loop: CASRPADRGLYEQYF. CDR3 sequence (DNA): TGTGCCAGCAGACCCGCCGACAGGGGGCTGTACGAGCAGTACTTC.

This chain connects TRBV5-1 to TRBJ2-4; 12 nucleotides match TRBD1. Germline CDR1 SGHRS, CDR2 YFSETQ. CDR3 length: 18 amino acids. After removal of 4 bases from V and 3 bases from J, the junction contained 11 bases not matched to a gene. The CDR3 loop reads CASSPGTGGTVVKNIQYF. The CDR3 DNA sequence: TGCGCCAGCAGCCCCGGGACAGGGGGCACCGTAGTCAAAAACATTCAGTACTTC.

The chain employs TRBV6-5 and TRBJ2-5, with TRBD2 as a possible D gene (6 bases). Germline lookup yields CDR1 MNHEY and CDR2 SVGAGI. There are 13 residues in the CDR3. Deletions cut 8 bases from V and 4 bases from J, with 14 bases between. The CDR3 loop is CASQRAGRETQYF. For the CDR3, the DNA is TGTGCCAGCCAGCGGGCGGGTCGAGAGACCCAGTACTTC.

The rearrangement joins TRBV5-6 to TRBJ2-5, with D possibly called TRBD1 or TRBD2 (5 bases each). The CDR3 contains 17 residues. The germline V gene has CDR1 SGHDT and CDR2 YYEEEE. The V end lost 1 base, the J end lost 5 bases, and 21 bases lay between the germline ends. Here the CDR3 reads CASSLPGQGATRETQYF. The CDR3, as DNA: TGTGCCAGCAGCTTGCCTGGGCAGGGAGCGACGAGGGAGACCCAGTACTTC.

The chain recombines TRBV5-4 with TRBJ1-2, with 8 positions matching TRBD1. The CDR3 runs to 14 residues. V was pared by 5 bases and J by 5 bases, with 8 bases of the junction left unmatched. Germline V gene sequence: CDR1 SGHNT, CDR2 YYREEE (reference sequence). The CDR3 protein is CASRVDRGRYGYTF. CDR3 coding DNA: TGTGCCAGCAGGGTTGACAGGGGTAGATATGGCTACACCTTC.

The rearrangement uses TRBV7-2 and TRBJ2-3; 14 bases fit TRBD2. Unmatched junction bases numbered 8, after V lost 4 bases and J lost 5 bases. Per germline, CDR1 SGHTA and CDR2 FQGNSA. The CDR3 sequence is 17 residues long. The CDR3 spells CASSYEQTSGRVDTQYF. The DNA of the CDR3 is TGTGCCAGCAGCTATGAACAGACTAGCGGGAGGGTAGATACGCAGTATTTT.

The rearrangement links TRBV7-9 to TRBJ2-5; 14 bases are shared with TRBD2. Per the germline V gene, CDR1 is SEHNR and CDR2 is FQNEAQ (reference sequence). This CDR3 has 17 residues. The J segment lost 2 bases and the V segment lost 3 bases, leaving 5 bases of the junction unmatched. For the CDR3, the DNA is TGTGCCAGCAGCTTTTTTCGGACTAGCGGGGGGCAAGAGACCCAGTACTTC. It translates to CASSFFRTSGGQETQYF.

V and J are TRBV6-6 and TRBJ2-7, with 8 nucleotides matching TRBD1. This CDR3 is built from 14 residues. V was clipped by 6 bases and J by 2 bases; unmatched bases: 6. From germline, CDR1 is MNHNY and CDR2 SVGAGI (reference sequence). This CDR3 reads CASRGGQATYEQYF. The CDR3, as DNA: TGTGCCAGCAGGGGGGGACAGGCGACCTACGAGCAGTACTTC.

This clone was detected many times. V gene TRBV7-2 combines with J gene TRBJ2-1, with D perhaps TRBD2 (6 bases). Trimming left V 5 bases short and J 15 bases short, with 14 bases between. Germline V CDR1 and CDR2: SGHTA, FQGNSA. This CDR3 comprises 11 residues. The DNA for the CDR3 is TGTGCCAGCAGCCCCGGGGGAACTCGGTTCTTC. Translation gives CASSPGGTRFF.

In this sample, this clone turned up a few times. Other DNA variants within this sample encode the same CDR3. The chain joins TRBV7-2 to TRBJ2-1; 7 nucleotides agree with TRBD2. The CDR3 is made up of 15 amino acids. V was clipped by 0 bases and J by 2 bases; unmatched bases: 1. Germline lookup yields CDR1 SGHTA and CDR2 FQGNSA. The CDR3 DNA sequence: TGTGCCAGCAGCTTAGCGGGAGGGGCCTACAATGAGCAGTTCTTC. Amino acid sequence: CASSLAGGAYNEQFF.

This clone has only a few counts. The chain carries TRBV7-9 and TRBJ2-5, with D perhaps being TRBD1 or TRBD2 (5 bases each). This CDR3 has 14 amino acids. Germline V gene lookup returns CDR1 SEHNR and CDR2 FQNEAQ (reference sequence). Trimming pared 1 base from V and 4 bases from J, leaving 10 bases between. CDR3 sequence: CASSLGGVVETQYF. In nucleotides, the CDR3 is TGTGCCAGCAGCTTAGGAGGGGTGGTAGAGACCCAGTACTTC.

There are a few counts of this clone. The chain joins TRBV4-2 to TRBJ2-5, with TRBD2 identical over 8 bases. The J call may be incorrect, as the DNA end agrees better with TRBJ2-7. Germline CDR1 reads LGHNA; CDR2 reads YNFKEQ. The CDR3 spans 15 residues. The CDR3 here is CASSQTRPGGYEQYF. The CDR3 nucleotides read TGTGCCAGCAGCCAGACCCGTCCGGGGGGGTACGAGCAGTACTTC.

As DNA, the CDR3 is TGTGCCAGCAGTAACCCGGGAGGGACTGAAGCTTTCTTT. It encodes CASSNPGGTEAFF. The genes are TRBV6-5 and TRBJ1-1, with D uncertain. The CDR3 loop spans 13 amino acids. The V end was cut by 5 bases, the J end by 5 bases, with 12 bases between. From germline, CDR1 is MNHEY and CDR2 SVGAGI.

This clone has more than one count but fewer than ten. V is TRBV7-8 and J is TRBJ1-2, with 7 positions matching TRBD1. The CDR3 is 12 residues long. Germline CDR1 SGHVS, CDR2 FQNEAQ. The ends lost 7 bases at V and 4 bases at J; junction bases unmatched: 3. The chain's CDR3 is CASTRDSYGYTF. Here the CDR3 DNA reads TGTGCCAGCACCAGGGACAGCTATGGCTACACCTTC.